This TCR beta chain stems from a study of PD-1 blockade in classical Hodgkin lymphoma. Study conclusions and caveats: Newly diagnosed patients and complete responders had comparable diversity at baseline.

As to this clone: The antigen is unknown.

Repertoires were generated with immunoSEQ multiplex PCR, while TCRdb's copy carries only in-frame clones and drops some. The sample contains roughly 90,000 clones, under 85% of which appear only once. As for time point: cycle 4 day 1 (C4D1), after 6 weeks of nivolumab. Every patient had relapsed following autologous stem cell transplantation, and cohorts differed in brentuximab vedotin exposure. The CDR3 loop spans 14 amino acids. Germline V gene data show CDR1 as SGHTA and CDR2 as FQGTGA. Trimming pared 2 bases from V and 7 bases from J, leaving 9 bases between. The TCR was taken from a human donor with classical Hodgkin lymphoma. This rearrangement joins TRBV7-3 to TRBJ1-6; D remains ambiguous. Source: peripheral blood mononuclear cells (PBMCs), taken before the fourth cycle of nivolumab. CDR3 amino acids: CASSLFGGNSPLHF. CDR3 in DNA: TGTGCCAGCAGCTTATTTGGCGGAAATTCACCCCTCCACTTT. The whole variable domain, remainder taken from reference TRBV7-3 and TRBJ1-6, is GAGVSQTPSNKVTEKGKYVELRCDPISGHTALYWYRQSLGQGPEFLIYFQGTGAADDSGLPNDRFFAVRPEGSVSTLKIQRTERGDSAVYLCASSLFGGNSPLHFGNGTRLTVT.